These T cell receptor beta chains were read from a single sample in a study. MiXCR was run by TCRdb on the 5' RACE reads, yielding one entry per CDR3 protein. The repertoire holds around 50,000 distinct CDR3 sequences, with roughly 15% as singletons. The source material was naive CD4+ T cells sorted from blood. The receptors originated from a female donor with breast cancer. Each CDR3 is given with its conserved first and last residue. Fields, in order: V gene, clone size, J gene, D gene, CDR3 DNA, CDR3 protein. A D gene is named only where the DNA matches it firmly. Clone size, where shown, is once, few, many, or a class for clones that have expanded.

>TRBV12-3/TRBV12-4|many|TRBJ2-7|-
TGTGCCAGCAGTTTAGGATGGGGGATCCCCTACGAGCAGTACTTC
CASSLGWGIPYEQYF
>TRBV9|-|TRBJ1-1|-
TGTGCCAGCAGCGTAGGACCTCGGCAGAACACTGAAGCTTTCTTT
CASSVGPRQNTEAFF
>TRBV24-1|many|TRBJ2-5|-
TGTGCCACCAGTAATCCAGGTCAAGAGACCCAGTACTTC
CATSNPGQETQYF
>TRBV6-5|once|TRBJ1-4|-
TGTGCCGGCAGTCCTAGACAGGCATGGGGGAACGAAAAACTGTTTTTT
CAGSPRQAWGNEKLFF
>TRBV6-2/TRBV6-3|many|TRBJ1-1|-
TGTGCCAGCAGTTACGAAAACACTGAAGCTTTCTTT
CASSYENTEAFF
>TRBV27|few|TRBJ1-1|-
TGTGCCACCTCTTTGTGGGGTCCCGGGGGGTACACTGAAGCTTTCTTT
CATSLWGPGGYTEAFF
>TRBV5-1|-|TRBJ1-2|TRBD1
TGCGCCAGCAGCGTCCGGGACAGGGAACGCTACACCTTC
CASSVRDRERYTF
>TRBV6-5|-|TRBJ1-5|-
TGTGCCAGCAGTTACTCAGGTCAATCAGGGAGGAATCAGCCCCAGCATTTT
CASSYSGQSGRNQPQHF
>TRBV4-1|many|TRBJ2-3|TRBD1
TGCGCCAGCAGTCCCGGACAGACAGGGGTTCTAGATACGCAGTATTTT
CASSPGQTGVLDTQYF
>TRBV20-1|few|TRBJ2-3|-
TGCAGTGCTAGATATTTGGGGAACACAGATACGCAGTATTTT
CSARYLGNTDTQYF
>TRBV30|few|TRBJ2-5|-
TGTGCTCTGGGCCAACAGTTCCAAGAGACCCAGTACTTC
CALGQQFQETQYF
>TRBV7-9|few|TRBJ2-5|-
TGTGCCAGCAGCTCGCCGGGATCTCAGTACTTC
CASSSPGSQYF
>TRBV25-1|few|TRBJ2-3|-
TGTGCCAGCAGTGAAGGGGGTTTGCGAACAGGCACAGATACGCAGTATTTT
CASSEGGLRTGTDTQYF
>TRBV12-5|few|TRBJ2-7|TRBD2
TGTGCTAGTGGAACCGGACTAGCGGGAGTAGTGGGCGAGCAGTACTTC
CASGTGLAGVVGEQYF
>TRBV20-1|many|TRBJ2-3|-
TGCAGTGCTAGCGGAACTAACACAGATACGCAGTATTTT
CSASGTNTDTQYF
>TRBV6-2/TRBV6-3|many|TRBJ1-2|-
TGTGCCAGCAGCCTCGGACAAAAAGGAGGCTACACCTTC
CASSLGQKGGYTF
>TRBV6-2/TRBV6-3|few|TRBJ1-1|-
TGTGCCAGCAGCAACGGTTCCCGCAACACTGAAGCTTTCTTT
CASSNGSRNTEAFF
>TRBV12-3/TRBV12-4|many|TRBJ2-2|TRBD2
TGTGCCAGCGAGGAATCGCGGGGGGGCTCCCATGGGGAGCTGTTTTTT
CASEESRGGSHGELFF
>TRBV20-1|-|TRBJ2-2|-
TGCAGGGCCCCCTTTGGGGGGCCGGGCACCGGGGAGCTGTTTTTT
CRAPFGGPGTGELFF
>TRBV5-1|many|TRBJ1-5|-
TGCGCCAGCAGCTTGGATCCCAATCAGCCCCAGCATTTT
CASSLDPNQPQHF
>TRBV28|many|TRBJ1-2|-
TGTGCCAGCGGCGGGGGCGACTATGGCTACACCTTC
CASGGGDYGYTF
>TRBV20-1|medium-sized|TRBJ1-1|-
TGCAGTGCTAGAGTTCACTCCTTGAACACTGAAGCTTTCTTT
CSARVHSLNTEAFF
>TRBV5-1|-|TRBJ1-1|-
TGCGCCAGCAGCTTGGCCCCGACAGCCTTGGACACTGAAGCTTTCTTT
CASSLAPTALDTEAFF
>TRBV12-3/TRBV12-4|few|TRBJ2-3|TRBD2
TGTGCCAGCAGCCTTGGACTAGCGGGAGGGCGAAGGCGCTCGTTAGGCACAGATACGCAGTATTTT
CASSLGLAGGRRRSLGTDTQYF
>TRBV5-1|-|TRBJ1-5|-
TGCGCCAGCAAACCGACCCAGGTTAGCAATCAGCCCCAGCATTTT
CASKPTQVSNQPQHF
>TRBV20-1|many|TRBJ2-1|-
TGCAGTGCTATCCTCCTCCGTGGTGAGCAGTTCTTC
CSAILLRGEQFF
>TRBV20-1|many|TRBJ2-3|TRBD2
TGCAGTGCCATGACTAGCGGGAGAACAGATACGCAGTATTTT
CSAMTSGRTDTQYF
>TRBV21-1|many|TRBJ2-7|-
TGTGCCAGCAGCAGCCTCCTGACAGGGGCCGAGCAGTACTTC
CASSSLLTGAEQYF
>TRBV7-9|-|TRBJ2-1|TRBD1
TGTGCCAGCAGCTCTTGGGGGACACAGGGGGTCTCGACCAATGAGCAGTTCTTC
CASSSWGTQGVSTNEQFF
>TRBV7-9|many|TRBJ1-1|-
TGTGCCAGCAGCTGGAGGACACTCAGGAACACTGAAGCTTTCTTT
CASSWRTLRNTEAFF
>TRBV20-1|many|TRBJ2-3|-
TGCAGTGCTAGAGATTATGGCGGGCGCACAGATACGCAGTATTTT
CSARDYGGRTDTQYF
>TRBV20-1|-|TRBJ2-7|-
TGCAGTGCTAGAGTATGGGAGTTGCCATACGAGCAGTACTTC
CSARVWELPYEQYF
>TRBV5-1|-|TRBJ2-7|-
TGCGCCAGCAGCTTTTCCCGAGATACCTACGAGCAGTACTTC
CASSFSRDTYEQYF
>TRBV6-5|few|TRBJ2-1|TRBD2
TGTGCCAGCAGTTACTCCCCTACTAGCGGAGTCTACAATGAGCAGTTCTTC
CASSYSPTSGVYNEQFF
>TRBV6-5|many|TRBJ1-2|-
TGTGCCAGCAGTTACTCCGGACAGTTTAACTATGGCTACACCTTC
CASSYSGQFNYGYTF
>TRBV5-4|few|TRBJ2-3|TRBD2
TGTGCCAGCCAGCGGCCAGGGAGGGACACAGATACGCAGTATTTT
CASQRPGRDTDTQYF
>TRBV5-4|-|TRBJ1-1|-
TGTGCCAGCAGCTTCGGGGTCGGGAACACTGAAGCTTTCTTT
CASSFGVGNTEAFF
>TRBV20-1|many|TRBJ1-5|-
TGCAGTGCTAGAGCGGGGGGCTGGCAGCCCCAGCATTTT
CSARAGGWQPQHF
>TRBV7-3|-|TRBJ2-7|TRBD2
TGTGCCAGCGGGGTTATCACGGGACTAGCGGCCAATGAGCAGTACTTC
CASGVITGLAANEQYF
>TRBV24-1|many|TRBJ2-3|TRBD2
TGTGCCACCAGTGATTTGGAAGCGGGGGGATTCGGAGATACGCAGTATTTT
CATSDLEAGGFGDTQYF
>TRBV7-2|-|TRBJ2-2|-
TGTGCCAGCAGCTTATACAGGGTTACCGGGGAGCTGTTTTTT
CASSLYRVTGELFF
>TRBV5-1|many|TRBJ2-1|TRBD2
TGCGCCAGCGCACCTAGCGGCACCAATGAGCAGTTCTTC
CASAPSGTNEQFF
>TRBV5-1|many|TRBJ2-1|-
TGCGCCAGCAGCGACTCCTACAATGAGCAGTTCTTC
CASSDSYNEQFF
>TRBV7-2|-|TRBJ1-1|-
TGTGCCAGCAGCTCCCCAGGTAAAGCTTTCTTT
CASSSPGKAFF
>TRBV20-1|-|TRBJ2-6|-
TGCAGTGCTAGAGCAGGTCCCCGCTCACCTGGGGCCAACGTCCTGACTTTC
CSARAGPRSPGANVLTF
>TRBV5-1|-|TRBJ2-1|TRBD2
TGCGCCAGCAGCTTTGCGGGAGAGTTCAATGAGCAGTTCTTC
CASSFAGEFNEQFF
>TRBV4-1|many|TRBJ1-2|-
TGCGCCAGCAGCCAGGCTTTGAGGGGCGAAGGCTATGGCTACACCTTC
CASSQALRGEGYGYTF
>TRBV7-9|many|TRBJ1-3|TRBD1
TGTGCCAGCAGCTTAGCGCGGGACAGGGGGAACACCATATATTTT
CASSLARDRGNTIYF